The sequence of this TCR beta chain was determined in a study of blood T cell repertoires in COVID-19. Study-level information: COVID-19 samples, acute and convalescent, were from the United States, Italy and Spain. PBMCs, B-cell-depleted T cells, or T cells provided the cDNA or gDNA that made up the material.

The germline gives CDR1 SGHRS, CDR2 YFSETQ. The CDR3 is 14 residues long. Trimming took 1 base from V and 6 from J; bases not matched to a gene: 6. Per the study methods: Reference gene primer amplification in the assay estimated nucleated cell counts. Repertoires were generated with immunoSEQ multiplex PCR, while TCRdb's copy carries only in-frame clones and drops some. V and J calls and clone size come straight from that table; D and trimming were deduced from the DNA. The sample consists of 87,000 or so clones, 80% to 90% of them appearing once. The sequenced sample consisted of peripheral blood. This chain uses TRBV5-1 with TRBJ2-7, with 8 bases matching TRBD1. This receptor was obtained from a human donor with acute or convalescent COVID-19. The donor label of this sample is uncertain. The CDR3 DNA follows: TGCGCCAGCAGCTTGACAGGGGGGATGGTCGAGCAGTACTTC. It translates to CASSLTGGMVEQYF.